What follows describes a single T cell receptor beta chain. These data are taken from a study of blood T cell repertoires in COVID-19. Study-wide background: Acute and convalescent COVID-19 samples came from the United States, Italy and Spain.

In the authors' methods: Amplification from reference gene primers served as the basis for estimated nucleated cell counts. Generated by immunoSEQ multiplex PCR, the TCRdb table keeps only in-frame clones and is missing some. V and J calls and clone size are those listed in that table; D and trimming were worked out from the DNA. The sample contains 150,000 or so clones, 85% of which appear only once. V shed 5 bases and J 3 bases; nucleotides not matched to a gene: 12. CDR1 is MNHEY, CDR2 SVGEGT, per germline. CDR3 length: 16 residues. The sample consisted of peripheral blood. The origin of this receptor is a human donor with acute or convalescent COVID-19. The donor label of this sample is uncertain. The chain uses TRBV6-2 or TRBV6-3 and TRBJ2-7; 8 nucleotides match TRBD2. DNA of the CDR3: TGTGCCAGCAGTGTTCGAGCGGGGGAAGCTATCTACGAGCAGTACTTC. Its translation: CASSVRAGEAIYEQYF.